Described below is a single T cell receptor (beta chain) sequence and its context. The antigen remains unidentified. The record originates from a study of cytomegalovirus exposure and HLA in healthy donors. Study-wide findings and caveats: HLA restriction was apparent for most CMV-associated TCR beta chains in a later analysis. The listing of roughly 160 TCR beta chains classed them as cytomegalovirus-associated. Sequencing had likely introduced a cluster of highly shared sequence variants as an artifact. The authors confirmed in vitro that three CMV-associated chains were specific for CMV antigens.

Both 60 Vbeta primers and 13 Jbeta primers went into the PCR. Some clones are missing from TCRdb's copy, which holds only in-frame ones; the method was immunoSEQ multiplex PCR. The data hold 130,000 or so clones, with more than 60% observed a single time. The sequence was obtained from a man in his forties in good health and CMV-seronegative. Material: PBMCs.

This CDR3 reads CASSQDRQSSDTQYF. In DNA form, the CDR3 reads TGCGCCAGCAGCCAAGATAGACAGAGCTCCGATACGCAGTATTTT. The gene calls are TRBV4-3 and TRBJ2-3, with a tentative D call TRBD1 (5 bases). Trimming took 0 bases from V and 6 from J, leaving 13 bases between them. This CDR3 contains 15 residues. Germline CDR1 reads LGHNA; CDR2 reads YSLEER.